Detailed here is one T cell receptor beta chain. Its specificity is unknown. This sample was taken from a study of OX40 agonist ivuxolimab in advanced cancers. Study results and limitations: The specificity for antigen of the expanded peripheral T cells was not determined.

Samples were taken at baseline and on day 1 of cycles 4 and 7. The CDR3 runs 12 residues. Germline V CDR1 and CDR2: SGHRS, YFSETQ. V lost 5 bases and J lost 4, with 9 bases in between. TCRdb's copy holds only in-frame clones and misses some; the assay was immunoSEQ multiplex PCR. The repertoire has about 49,000 clones, under 90% of them found once; the top ten carry approximately 1.6%. V usage is TRBV5-1 and J usage is TRBJ2-5; D is unresolved. This receptor was taken from an adult with an advanced solid tumor such as melanoma, head and neck, liver or kidney cancer. The sample consisted of CD4+ or CD8+ T cells sorted from blood, taken in a trial of the OX40 agonist ivuxolimab. CDR3 region: CASRSEIETQYF. The CDR3 region has the DNA TGCGCCAGCAGGTCCGAGATAGAGACCCAGTACTTC.